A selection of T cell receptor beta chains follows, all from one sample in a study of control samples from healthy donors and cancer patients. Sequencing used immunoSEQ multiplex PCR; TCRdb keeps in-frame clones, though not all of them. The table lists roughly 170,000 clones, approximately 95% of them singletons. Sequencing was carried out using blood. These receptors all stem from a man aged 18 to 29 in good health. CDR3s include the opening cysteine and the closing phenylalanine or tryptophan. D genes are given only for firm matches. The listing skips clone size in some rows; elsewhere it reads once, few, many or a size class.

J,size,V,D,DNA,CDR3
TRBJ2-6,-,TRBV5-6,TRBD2,TGTGCCAGCAGGGATGAACTAGCGGCAGTTTTCGCTGGGGCCAACGTCCTGACTTTC,CASRDELAAVFAGANVLTF
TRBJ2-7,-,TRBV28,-,TGTGCCAGCAGTTTAAAGGGGCTGGAGCAGTACTTC,CASSLKGLEQYF
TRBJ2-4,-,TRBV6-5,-,TGTGCCAGCACCTCGGGGGAGCCTGTGGACATTCAGTACTTC,CASTSGEPVDIQYF
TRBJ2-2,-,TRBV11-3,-,TGTGCCAGCAGCTTAGGATCAAGCGCGAACACCGGGGAGCTGTTTTTT,CASSLGSSANTGELFF
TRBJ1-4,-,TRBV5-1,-,TGCGCCAGCAGCCAAACTGGACAGAATGAAAAACTGTTTTTT,CASSQTGQNEKLFF
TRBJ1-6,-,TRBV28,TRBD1,TGTGCCAGCTTAAGGGACAGGGAGTCACCCCTCCACTTT,CASLRDRESPLHF
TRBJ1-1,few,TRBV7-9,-,TGTGCCAGCACTTCAGGGGCAGGGGACACTGAAGCTTTCTTT,CASTSGAGDTEAFF
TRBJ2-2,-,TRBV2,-,TGTGCCAGCAGTGAGGGGACCGGGGAGCTGTTTTTT,CASSEGTGELFF
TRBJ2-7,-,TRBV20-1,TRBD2,TGCAGTGCTAGTTCCAGCGGGGGTTTCTACGAGCAGTACTTC,CSASSSGGFYEQYF
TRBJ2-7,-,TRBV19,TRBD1,TGTGCCAGTAGTCAAACAGACAGGGGTTCCGAGCAGTACTTC,CASSQTDRGSEQYF
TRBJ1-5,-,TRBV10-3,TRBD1,TGTGCCATCAGTGATACAGGGGGTAGGGGTATGGGTAATCAGCCCCAGCATTTT,CAISDTGGRGMGNQPQHF
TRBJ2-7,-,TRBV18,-,TGTGCCAGCTCACCATCAGGGGGGGACGAGCAGTACTTC,CASSPSGGDEQYF
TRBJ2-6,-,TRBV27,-,TGTGCCAGCAGTTTATCCTCTGGGGCCAACGTCCTGACTTTC,CASSLSSGANVLTF
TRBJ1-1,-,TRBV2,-,TGTGCCAGCAGTGAAGCGCGGAGGGACACTGAAGCTTTCTTT,CASSEARRDTEAFF
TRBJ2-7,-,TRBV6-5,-,TGTGCCAGCTGCCGACTTGGCTCCTACGAGCAGTACTTC,CASCRLGSYEQYF
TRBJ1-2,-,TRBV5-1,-,TGCGCCAGCAGCTACCGGGACGGAGACTATGGCTACACCTTC,CASSYRDGDYGYTF
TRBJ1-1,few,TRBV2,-,TGTGCCAGCAGCCTCGGGGACACTGAAGCTTTCTTT,CASSLGDTEAFF
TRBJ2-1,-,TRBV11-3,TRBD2,TGTGCCAGCAGCCTGAGACTAGCGGGGGGCCAATGCTCCTACAATGAGCAGTTCTTC,CASSLRLAGGQCSYNEQFF
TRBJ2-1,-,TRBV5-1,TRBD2,TGCGCCAGCAGCGCCCGAGGTGGCGGGGGATACAATGAGCAGTTCTTC,CASSARGGGGYNEQFF
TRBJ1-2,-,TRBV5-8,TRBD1,TGTGCCAGCAGCGACAGGGGCCTCTTGGGCTACACCTTC,CASSDRGLLGYTF
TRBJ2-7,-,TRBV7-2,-,TGTGCCAGCAGCTTAGAAGCTAGGATCTACGAGCAGTACTTC,CASSLEARIYEQYF
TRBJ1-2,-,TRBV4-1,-,TGCGCCAGCAGCCCGCCAGGGGTTTCCTATGGCTACACCTTC,CASSPPGVSYGYTF
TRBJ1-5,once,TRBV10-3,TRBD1,TGTGCCATCAGTGATGGGGACAGGGGGTTTGGAAGCAATCAGCCCCAGCATTTT,CAISDGDRGFGSNQPQHF
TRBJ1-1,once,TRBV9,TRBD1,TGTGCCAGCAGCGCTGGGGACAGGCCTGAAGCTTTCTTT,CASSAGDRPEAFF
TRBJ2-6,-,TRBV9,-,TGTGCCAGCAGCCCCGGGGGGGCCAACGTCCTGACTTTC,CASSPGGANVLTF
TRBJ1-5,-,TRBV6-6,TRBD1,TGTGCCAGCACAGGGGGGAACAGGGGGGGCAATCAGCCCCAGCATTTT,CASTGGNRGGNQPQHF
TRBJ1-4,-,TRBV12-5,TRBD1,TGTGCTAGTGGCCGACAGGGTCGGGAGGAAAAACTGTTTTTT,CASGRQGREEKLFF
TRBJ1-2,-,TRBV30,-,TGTGCCTGGACGGGGAACTATGGCTACACCTTC,CAWTGNYGYTF
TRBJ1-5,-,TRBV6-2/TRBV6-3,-,TGTGCCAGCAGTTACAGGAATCAGCCCCAGCATTTT,CASSYRNQPQHF
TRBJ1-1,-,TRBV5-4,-,TGTGCCAGCAGCCGGGACTCCAACACTGAAGCTTTCTTT,CASSRDSNTEAFF
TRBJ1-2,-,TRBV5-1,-,TGCGCCAGCAGCAATGCTGGGACGGACCTGGGCTACACCTTC,CASSNAGTDLGYTF